The entry below gives a single T cell receptor (beta chain) sequence along with its context. The same CDR3 is also encoded by other DNA sequences in this sample. Losses at the gene ends were 0 bases for V and 4 bases for J; bases not matched to a gene: 4. This CDR3 contains 15 residues. Germline loops: CDR1 SGDLS, CDR2 YYNGEE. With 60 Vbeta and 13 Jbeta primers, the PCR was carried out. Sequencing used immunoSEQ multiplex PCR; TCRdb keeps in-frame clones, though not all of them. The data hold about 120,000 clones, with about 80% observed a single time. The data derive from a study of cytomegalovirus exposure and HLA in healthy donors.

The clonotype originates from a female donor in good health and CMV-seronegative. Sample: PBMCs. The chain recombines TRBV9 with TRBJ1-5, with TRBD1 matching 7 bases. The CDR3 loop reads CASSVGGGENQPQHF. The DNA of the CDR3 is TGTGCCAGCAGCGTAGGAGGGGGCGAAAATCAGCCCCAGCATTTT.